This is a list of T cell receptor beta chains from one sample in a study of T-cell reconstitution after alpha-beta-depleted transplantation in children. TCRdb recomputed calls from the PCR reads with MiXCR, one row per CDR3 protein. The sample lists just under 550,000 distinct CDR3 sequences, around 18% occurring once. This sample comprised PBMCs from the stem cell graft donor, obtained from the stem cell graft. These receptor sequences come from a human donor who donated a stem cell graft to a child with acute lymphoblastic leukemia. The CDR3 runs from the conserved cysteine through the conserved F or W. D genes are given only for firm matches. Expanded clones get a size class; other rows say once, few or many, or leave the size out.

j_call: TRBJ2-1
v_call: TRBV6-2/TRBV6-3
d_call: NA
clone_size: NA
cdr3_aa: CASRTEGRGARSYNEQFF
cdr3_nt: TGTGCCAGCAGGACAGAGGGACGGGGGGCCCGCTCCTACAATGAGCAGTTCTTC

j_call: TRBJ2-1
v_call: TRBV7-2
d_call: NA
clone_size: few
cdr3_aa: CASSPSRHNEQFF
cdr3_nt: TGTGCCAGCAGCCCCTCCCGGCACAATGAGCAGTTCTTC

j_call: TRBJ2-7
v_call: TRBV9
d_call: TRBD2
clone_size: few
cdr3_aa: CASSVAGGLSYEQYF
cdr3_nt: TGTGCCAGCAGCGTAGCGGGGGGGCTCTCCTACGAGCAGTACTTC

j_call: TRBJ2-7
v_call: TRBV20-1
d_call: NA
clone_size: NA
cdr3_aa: CSAEDRDEQYF
cdr3_nt: TGCAGTGCCGAAGATCGGGACGAGCAGTACTTC

j_call: TRBJ2-1
v_call: TRBV28
d_call: NA
clone_size: NA
cdr3_aa: CASSFKQKFF
cdr3_nt: TGTGCCAGCAGTTTCAAACAGAAGTTCTTC

j_call: TRBJ2-3
v_call: TRBV10-1
d_call: TRBD1
clone_size: NA
cdr3_aa: CASSESTGVGTDTQYF
cdr3_nt: TGCGCCAGCAGTGAGTCGACAGGGGTCGGCACAGATACGCAGTATTTT

j_call: TRBJ2-6
v_call: TRBV4-1
d_call: NA
clone_size: few
cdr3_aa: CASSQGQTGANVLTF
cdr3_nt: TGCGCCAGCAGCCAGGGGCAAACTGGGGCCAACGTCCTGACTTTC

j_call: TRBJ1-3
v_call: TRBV6-1
d_call: NA
clone_size: NA
cdr3_aa: CASSELTGSSGNTIYF
cdr3_nt: TGTGCCAGCAGTGAACTTACAGGGTCCTCTGGAAACACCATATATTTT

j_call: TRBJ1-1
v_call: TRBV5-1
d_call: NA
clone_size: NA
cdr3_aa: CASTLGGTTEAFF
cdr3_nt: TGCGCCAGCACCCTTGGGGGTACCACTGAAGCTTTCTTT

j_call: TRBJ2-1
v_call: TRBV5-1
d_call: TRBD2
clone_size: few
cdr3_aa: CASSFPSGSNEQFF
cdr3_nt: TGCGCCAGCAGCTTTCCTAGCGGGAGCAATGAGCAGTTCTTC

j_call: TRBJ2-7
v_call: TRBV20-1
d_call: NA
clone_size: NA
cdr3_aa: CSAQDPNGAYEQYF
cdr3_nt: TGCAGTGCTCAAGACCCAAATGGTGCCTACGAGCAGTACTTC

j_call: TRBJ2-7
v_call: TRBV6-1
d_call: TRBD2
clone_size: NA
cdr3_aa: CASKGLTIWEQYF
cdr3_nt: TGTGCCAGCAAGGGACTAACCATCTGGGAGCAGTACTTC

j_call: TRBJ1-1
v_call: TRBV27
d_call: TRBD1
clone_size: NA
cdr3_aa: CASRGQGPNTEAFF
cdr3_nt: TGTGCCAGCAGGGGACAGGGACCGAACACTGAAGCTTTCTTT

j_call: TRBJ1-4
v_call: TRBV5-1
d_call: TRBD1
clone_size: few
cdr3_aa: CASSIGQGMLFF
cdr3_nt: TGCGCCAGCAGCATAGGACAGGGTATGCTGTTTTTT

j_call: TRBJ2-7
v_call: TRBV5-1
d_call: NA
clone_size: many
cdr3_aa: CASSLGQVFEQYF
cdr3_nt: TGCGCCAGCAGCTTGGGGCAGGTTTTTGAGCAGTACTTC

j_call: TRBJ1-1
v_call: TRBV24-1
d_call: NA
clone_size: NA
cdr3_aa: CATSDRLNTEAFF
cdr3_nt: TGTGCCACCAGTGACCGGCTGAACACTGAAGCTTTCTTT

j_call: TRBJ2-3
v_call: TRBV5-1
d_call: TRBD1
clone_size: few
cdr3_aa: CASSFDEGARDTQYF
cdr3_nt: TGCGCCAGCAGCTTCGACGAGGGGGCGCGGGATACGCAGTATTTT

j_call: TRBJ2-1
v_call: TRBV7-2
d_call: TRBD1
clone_size: few
cdr3_aa: CASSGLTGARNEQFF
cdr3_nt: TGTGCCAGCAGTGGATTGACAGGGGCAAGGAATGAGCAGTTCTTC

j_call: TRBJ2-1
v_call: TRBV6-1
d_call: TRBD2
clone_size: NA
cdr3_aa: CASRLHLGGSSYNEQFF
cdr3_nt: TGTGCCAGCAGACTGCATCTCGGCGGGAGTTCCTACAATGAGCAGTTCTTC

j_call: TRBJ2-7
v_call: TRBV4-1
d_call: NA
clone_size: few
cdr3_aa: CASSQGVPISSYEQYF
cdr3_nt: TGCGCCAGCAGCCAAGGTGTTCCAATAAGCTCCTACGAGCAGTACTTC

j_call: TRBJ1-3
v_call: TRBV7-2
d_call: NA
clone_size: NA
cdr3_aa: CASSPVPTERNTIYF
cdr3_nt: TGTGCCAGCAGTCCCGTCCCCACGGAGAGAAACACCATATATTTT

j_call: TRBJ2-3
v_call: TRBV12-3/TRBV12-4
d_call: NA
clone_size: NA
cdr3_aa: CASSGSSHDTQYF
cdr3_nt: TGTGCCAGCAGTGGGTCTTCACATGATACGCAGTATTTT

j_call: TRBJ2-7
v_call: TRBV7-2
d_call: NA
clone_size: NA
cdr3_aa: CASSLELVVYEQYF
cdr3_nt: TGTGCCAGCAGCTTAGAACTAGTGGTCTACGAGCAGTACTTC

j_call: TRBJ1-5
v_call: TRBV6-1
d_call: NA
clone_size: NA
cdr3_aa: CASSEEGVAGNQPQHF
cdr3_nt: TGTGCCAGCAGTGAAGAAGGGGTTGCGGGCAATCAGCCCCAGCATTTT

j_call: TRBJ2-1
v_call: TRBV15
d_call: TRBD2
clone_size: NA
cdr3_aa: CATKPGLAGVEQFF
cdr3_nt: TGTGCCACCAAACCGGGACTAGCGGGAGTCGAGCAGTTCTTC

j_call: TRBJ1-2
v_call: TRBV19
d_call: NA
clone_size: few
cdr3_aa: CASSIPPWGGYTF
cdr3_nt: TGTGCCAGTAGTATACCGCCGTGGGGGGGCTACACCTTC

j_call: TRBJ2-7
v_call: TRBV5-1
d_call: TRBD2
clone_size: NA
cdr3_aa: CASRPRTSGYEQYF
cdr3_nt: TGCGCCAGCAGACCTCGGACTAGCGGGTACGAGCAGTACTTC

j_call: TRBJ1-6
v_call: TRBV20-1
d_call: NA
clone_size: few
cdr3_aa: CSARDLWSSPLHF
cdr3_nt: TGCAGTGCCCGGGACTTGTGGAGTTCACCCCTCCACTTT

j_call: TRBJ2-1
v_call: TRBV29-1
d_call: TRBD2
clone_size: NA
cdr3_aa: CSVESMEAGGSSYNEQFF
cdr3_nt: TGCAGCGTTGAATCAATGGAAGCGGGGGGTAGCTCCTACAATGAGCAGTTCTTC

j_call: TRBJ2-7
v_call: TRBV5-1
d_call: TRBD2
clone_size: NA
cdr3_aa: CASRFSGRTPPLSEQYF
cdr3_nt: TGCGCCAGCAGGTTTAGCGGGAGAACGCCCCCCCTATCCGAGCAGTACTTC

j_call: TRBJ1-3
v_call: TRBV6-5
d_call: TRBD1
clone_size: NA
cdr3_aa: CASSYRGTGGPNSGNTIYF
cdr3_nt: TGTGCCAGCAGTTACCGCGGGACAGGGGGCCCAAACTCTGGAAACACCATATATTTT

j_call: TRBJ1-5
v_call: TRBV6-1
d_call: NA
clone_size: once
cdr3_aa: CASEVSFNQPQHF
cdr3_nt: TGTGCCAGTGAGGTCAGCTTCAATCAGCCCCAGCATTTT

j_call: TRBJ1-1
v_call: TRBV11-3
d_call: NA
clone_size: NA
cdr3_aa: CASSHSSTPNTEAFF
cdr3_nt: TGTGCCAGCAGCCATTCGTCGACACCAAACACTGAAGCTTTCTTT

j_call: TRBJ1-6
v_call: TRBV27
d_call: NA
clone_size: NA
cdr3_aa: CASSLSPAHNSPLHF
cdr3_nt: TGTGCCAGCAGTTTATCCCCGGCCCATAATTCACCCCTCCACTTT

j_call: TRBJ2-7
v_call: TRBV28
d_call: NA
clone_size: many
cdr3_aa: CASSQGRYEQYF
cdr3_nt: TGTGCCAGCAGCCAGGGGCGCTACGAGCAGTACTTC